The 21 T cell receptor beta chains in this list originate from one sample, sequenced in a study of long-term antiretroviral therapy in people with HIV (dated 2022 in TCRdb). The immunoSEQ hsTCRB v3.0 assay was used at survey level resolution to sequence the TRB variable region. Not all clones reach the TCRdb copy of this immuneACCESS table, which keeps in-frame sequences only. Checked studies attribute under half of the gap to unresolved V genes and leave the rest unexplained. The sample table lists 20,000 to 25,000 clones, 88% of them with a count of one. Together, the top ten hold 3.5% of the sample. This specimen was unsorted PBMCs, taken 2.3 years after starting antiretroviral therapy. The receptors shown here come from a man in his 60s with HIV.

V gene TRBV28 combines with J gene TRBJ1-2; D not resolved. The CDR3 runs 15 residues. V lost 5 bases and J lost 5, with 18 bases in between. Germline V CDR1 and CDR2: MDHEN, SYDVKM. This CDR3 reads CASSPVGPGNYGYTF. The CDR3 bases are TGTGCCAGCAGTCCGGTCGGGCCTGGAAATTATGGCTACACCTTC.

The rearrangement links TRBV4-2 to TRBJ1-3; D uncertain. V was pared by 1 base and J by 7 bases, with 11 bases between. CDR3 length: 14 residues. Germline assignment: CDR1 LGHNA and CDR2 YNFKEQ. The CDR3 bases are TGTGCCAGCAGCCAAGGAGAAGGAACCAACACCATATATTTT. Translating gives CASSQGEGTNTIYF.

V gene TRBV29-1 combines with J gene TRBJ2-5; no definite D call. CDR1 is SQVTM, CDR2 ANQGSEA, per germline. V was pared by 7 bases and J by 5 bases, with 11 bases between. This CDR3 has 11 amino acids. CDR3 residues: CSAILEETQYF. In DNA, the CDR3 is TGCAGCGCCATCCTAGAGGAGACCCAGTACTTC.

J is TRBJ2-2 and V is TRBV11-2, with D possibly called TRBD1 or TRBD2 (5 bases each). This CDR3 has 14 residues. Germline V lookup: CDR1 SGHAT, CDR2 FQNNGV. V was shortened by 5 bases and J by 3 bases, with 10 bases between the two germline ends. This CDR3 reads CASSLVGDTGELFF. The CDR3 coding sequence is TGTGCCAGCAGCCTGGTGGGGGACACCGGGGAGCTGTTTTTT. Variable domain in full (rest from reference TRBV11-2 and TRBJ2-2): EAGVAQSPRYKIIEKRQSVAFWCNPISGHATLYWYQQILGQGPKLLIQFQNNGVVDDSQLPKDRFSAERLKGVDSTLKIQPAKLEDSAVYLCASSLVGDTGELFFGEGSRLTVL.

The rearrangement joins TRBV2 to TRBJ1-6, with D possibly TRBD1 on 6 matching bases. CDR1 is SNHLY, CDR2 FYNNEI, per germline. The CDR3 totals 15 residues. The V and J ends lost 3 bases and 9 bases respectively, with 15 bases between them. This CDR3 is CASSDQGPNSSPLHF. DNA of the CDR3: TGTGCCAGCAGTGACCAGGGGCCTAATAGTTCACCCCTCCACTTT.

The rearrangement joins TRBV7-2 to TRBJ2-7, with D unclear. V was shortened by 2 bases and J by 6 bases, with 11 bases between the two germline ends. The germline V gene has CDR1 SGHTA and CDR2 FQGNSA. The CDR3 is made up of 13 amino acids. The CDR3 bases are TGTGCCAGCAGCTTAAGGCTGGGAATCGAGCAGTACTTC. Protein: CASSLRLGIEQYF.

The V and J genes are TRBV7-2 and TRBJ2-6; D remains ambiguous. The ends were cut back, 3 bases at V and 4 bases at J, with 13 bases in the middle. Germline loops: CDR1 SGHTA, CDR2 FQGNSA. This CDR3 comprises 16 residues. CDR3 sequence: CASSFLGQTGANVLTF. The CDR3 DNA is TGTGCCAGCAGCTTTTTAGGCCAGACCGGGGCCAACGTCCTGACTTTC.

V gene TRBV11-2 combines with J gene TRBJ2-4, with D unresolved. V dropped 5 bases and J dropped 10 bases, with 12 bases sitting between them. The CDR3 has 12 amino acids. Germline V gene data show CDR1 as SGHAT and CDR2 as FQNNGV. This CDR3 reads CASSRHVGIQYF. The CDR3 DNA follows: TGTGCCAGCAGCCGTCACGTGGGTATTCAGTACTTC.

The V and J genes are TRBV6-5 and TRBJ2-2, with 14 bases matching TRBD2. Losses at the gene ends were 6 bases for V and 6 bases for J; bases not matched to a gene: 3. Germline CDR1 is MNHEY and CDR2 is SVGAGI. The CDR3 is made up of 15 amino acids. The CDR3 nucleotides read TGTGCCAGCAGCCGGGGACTAGCGGGAGCCGGGGAGCTGTTTTTT. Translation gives CASSRGLAGAGELFF.

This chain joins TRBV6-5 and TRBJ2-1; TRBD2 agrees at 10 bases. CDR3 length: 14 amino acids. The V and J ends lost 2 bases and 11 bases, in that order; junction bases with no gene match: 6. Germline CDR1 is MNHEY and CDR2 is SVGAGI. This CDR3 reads CASSYRASGSQQFF. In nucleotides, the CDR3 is TGTGCCAGCAGTTACCGGGCTAGCGGGAGCCAGCAGTTCTTC.

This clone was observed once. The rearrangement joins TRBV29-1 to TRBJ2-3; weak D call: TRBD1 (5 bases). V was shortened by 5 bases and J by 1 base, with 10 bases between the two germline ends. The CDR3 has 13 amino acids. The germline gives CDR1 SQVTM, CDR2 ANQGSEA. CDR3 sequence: CSVRQSRTDTQYF. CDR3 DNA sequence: TGCAGCGTTCGACAGTCCCGCACAGATACGCAGTATTTT.

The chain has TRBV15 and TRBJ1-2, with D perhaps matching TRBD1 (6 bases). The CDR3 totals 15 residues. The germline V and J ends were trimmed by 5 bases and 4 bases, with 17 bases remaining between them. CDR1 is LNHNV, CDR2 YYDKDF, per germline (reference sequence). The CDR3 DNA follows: TGTGCCACCAGCGGACACAGGGATTTCGGCTATGGCTACACCTTC. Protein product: CATSGHRDFGYGYTF.

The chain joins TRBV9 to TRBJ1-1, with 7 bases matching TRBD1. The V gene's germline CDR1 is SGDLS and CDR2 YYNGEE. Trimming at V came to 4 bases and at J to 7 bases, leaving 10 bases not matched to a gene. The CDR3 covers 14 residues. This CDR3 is CASSHRDSTGEAFF. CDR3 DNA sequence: TGTGCCAGCAGCCATCGGGACAGCACGGGTGAAGCTTTCTTT.

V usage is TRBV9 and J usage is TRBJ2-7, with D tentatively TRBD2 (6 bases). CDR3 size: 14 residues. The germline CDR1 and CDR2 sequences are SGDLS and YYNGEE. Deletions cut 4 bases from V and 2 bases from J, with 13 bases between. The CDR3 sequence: CASSPTWEAYEQYF. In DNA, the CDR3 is TGTGCCAGCAGCCCCACGTGGGAGGCCTACGAGCAGTACTTC.

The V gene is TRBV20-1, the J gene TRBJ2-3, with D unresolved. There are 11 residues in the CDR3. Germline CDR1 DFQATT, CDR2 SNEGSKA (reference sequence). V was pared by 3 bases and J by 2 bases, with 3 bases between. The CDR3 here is CSASPTDTQYF. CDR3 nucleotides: TGCAGTGCTAGCCCCACAGATACGCAGTATTTT.

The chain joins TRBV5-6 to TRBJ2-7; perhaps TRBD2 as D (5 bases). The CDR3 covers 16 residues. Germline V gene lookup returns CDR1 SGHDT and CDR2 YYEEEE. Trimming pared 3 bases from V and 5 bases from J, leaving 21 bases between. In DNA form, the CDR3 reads TGTGCCAGCAGCTCTTCCCCGGGGATGGAAATTAACGAGCAGTACTTC. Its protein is CASSSSPGMEINEQYF.

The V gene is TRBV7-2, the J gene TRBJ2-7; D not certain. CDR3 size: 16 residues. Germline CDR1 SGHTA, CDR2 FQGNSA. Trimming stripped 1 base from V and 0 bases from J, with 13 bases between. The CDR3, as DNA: TGTGCCAGCAGCTTAGTGGACGGAATGGTCTCCTACGAGCAGTACTTC. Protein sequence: CASSLVDGMVSYEQYF.

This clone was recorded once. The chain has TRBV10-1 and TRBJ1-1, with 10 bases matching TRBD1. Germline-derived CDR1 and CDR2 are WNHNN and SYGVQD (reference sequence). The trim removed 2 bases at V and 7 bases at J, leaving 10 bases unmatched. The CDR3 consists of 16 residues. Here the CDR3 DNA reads TGCGCCAGCAGTGAGGGTTGGGACAGGGGAACCTTTGAAGCTTTCTTT. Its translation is CASSEGWDRGTFEAFF.

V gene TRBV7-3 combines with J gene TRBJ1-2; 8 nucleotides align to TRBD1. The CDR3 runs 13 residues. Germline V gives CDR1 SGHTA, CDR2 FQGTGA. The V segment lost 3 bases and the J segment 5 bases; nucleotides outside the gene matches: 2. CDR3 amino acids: CASSFGQGYGYTF. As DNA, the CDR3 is TGTGCCAGCAGCTTCGGACAGGGATATGGCTACACCTTC.

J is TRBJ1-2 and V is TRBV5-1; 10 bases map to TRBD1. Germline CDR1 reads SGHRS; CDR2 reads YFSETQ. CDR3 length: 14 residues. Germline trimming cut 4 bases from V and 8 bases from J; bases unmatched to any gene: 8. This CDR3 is CASSAGQGLGGYTF. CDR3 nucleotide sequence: TGCGCCAGCAGCGCGGGACAGGGGCTGGGAGGCTACACCTTC.

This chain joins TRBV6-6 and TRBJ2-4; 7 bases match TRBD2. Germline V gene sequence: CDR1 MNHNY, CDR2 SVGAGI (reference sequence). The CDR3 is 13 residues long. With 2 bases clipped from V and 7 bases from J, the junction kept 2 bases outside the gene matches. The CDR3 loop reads CASSYGGGNIQYF. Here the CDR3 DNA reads TGTGCCAGCAGTTACGGGGGGGGTAACATTCAGTACTTC.